This T cell receptor (beta chain) is drawn from a study of blood T cell repertoires in COVID-19. Libraries were prepared by immunoSEQ multiplex PCR; TCRdb keeps only in-frame clonotypes and omits some of them. The sample has 270,000 or so clones, around 81% seen once. The V gene lost 4 bases and the J gene lost 11 bases, with 27 bases spanning the gap. Germline V CDR1 and CDR2: SGDLS, YYNGEE. The CDR3 is 16 residues long. Sequencing was done on a sample of peripheral blood. The V call is TRBV9, the J call TRBJ1-1; no clear D gene. The sequence was obtained from a woman aged 60 to 75 with active or convalescent COVID-19. CDR3 nucleotides: TGTGCCAGCAGCCTAGATGGTCTGGGGAGGGAGGTCGGGGCTTTCTTT. Translating gives CASSLDGLGREVGAFF. Combining the CDR3 with reference TRBV9 and TRBJ1-1 gives the whole variable domain DSGVTQTPKHLITATGQRVTLRCSPRSGDLSVYWYQQSLDQGLQFLIQYYNGEERAKGNILERFSAQQFPDLHSELNLSSLELGDSALYFCASSLDGLGREVGAFFGQGTRLTVV.